This TCR beta chain was identified in a study of identifying expanded T cells in peripheral blood (dated by TCRdb to about 2019). In terms of the full investigation: Separate aliquots of the same genomic DNA pool were sequenced to produce technical replicates, and four replicates were compared in pairs. Summary of the overall study and its limitations: The authors expected that biological variance in healthy repertoires might rise further over much longer intervals, such as months to years. In all healthy donors, the variance in clone template counts between samples taken approximately 15 days apart rose significantly as total template count increased. About 1.2 differentially abundant clones were flagged by the binomial model between technical replicates, whereas about 15 and 18 were flagged over approximately two weeks and four weeks, respectively. Both the number of clones called differentially abundant and the false-positive rate were significantly reduced by the beta-binomial model across all healthy-donor time intervals.

The germline V gene (reference sequence) specifies MNHEY as CDR1 and SMNVEV as CDR2. V and J are trimmed by 3 bases and 5 bases, and the gene matches miss 10 bases of the junction. The CDR3 runs 16 amino acids, cysteine and phenylalanine included. Kept here is only the CDR3 DNA, which spans 48 bases and is read in frame from base 1. This clone is a singleton in its sample. The specificity of this receptor is unknown. Nothing much larger sits one base from this clone, and base qualities are not available. No immune events such as infections were documented for the healthy donors during the collection period. Healthy-donor blood repertoires served as a training cohort to calibrate time-dependent variance in a beta-binomial model of T-cell clone differential abundance. The training cohort was composed of some ten healthy donors, 3 female and 7 male. An age range of roughly 25 to 70 years, with an average of about 45 years, was recorded for the donors. Whole blood was collected from each healthy donor at three time points spaced approximately 2 weeks apart and obtained from a commercial supplier. For immunosequencing, genomic DNA was extracted from whole blood that had not been sorted.

The immunoSEQ Assay, which uses bias-controlled multiplex PCR amplification of genomic DNA, was used to profile TCRbeta CDR3 regions. The authors processed their data as follows. The absolute abundance of each unique TCRbeta CDR3 region was quantified after sequences were collapsed and filtered. Two models were used to test differential abundance: a binomial model (Fisher-equivalent) and a beta-binomial model that adds time-dependent variance fitted from healthy donors. Clones with fewer than 5 combined templates were removed, and a clone was called differentially abundant if the clone's Benjamini-Hochberg FDR was below 0.01. Using the form v = (b*log(k)+a)^2, the beta-binomial variance was modeled as a function of the total template count across the two samples. TCRdb took this table from immuneACCESS and kept in-frame rearrangements with V and J called. Such tables lack part of the clones; where checked against another copy, unresolved V genes explain under half of the gap, and the rest is unexplained. V, J and clone size reflect that table, while D and trimming were determined from the DNA. The sample table records 80,000 to 90,000 clones; around 88% of these occur just once. The ten largest clones take up around 5.2% of the sample.

Material for sequencing was blood. This receptor was obtained from a person aged 18 to 75 in good health. The chain couples TRBV27 to TRBJ2-3; TRBD2 fits 8 bases in the junction. The nucleotide sequence reads as follows: TGTGCCAGCAGTTTGGCGTTAGCGGGGCATGGAGATACGCAGTATTTT. It codes for CASSLALAGHGDTQYF.